These T cell receptor beta chains were read from a single sample in a study of shared clonotypes between healthy human individuals. Clones were sequenced by immunoSEQ multiplex PCR, and TCRdb holds only the in-frame ones, with some missing. The sample contains some 2,000,000 clones, approximately 95% of which appear only once. Sequencing was performed on naive CD4+ T cells sorted from blood. The receptor source for this set is a man aged 18 to 30 in good health. Each CDR3 is given with its conserved first and last residue. D genes are given only for firm matches. Not every row has a clone size; where given, it reads once, few, many or a size class.

clone size	D gene	V gene	J gene	CDR3 length	CDR3 DNA	CDR3 protein
NA	TRBD1	TRBV5-8	TRBJ2-5	15	TGTGCCAGCAGCTTGGGGACAGGGGACCTAGAGACCCAGTACTTC	CASSLGTGDLETQYF
NA	NA	TRBV5-4	TRBJ1-2	14	TGTGCCAGCAGCCACAGGGAGGAGAACTATGGCTACACCTTC	CASSHREENYGYTF
NA	NA	TRBV28	TRBJ1-2	13	TGTGCCAGCACCTCCCACGGGCTCTATGGCTACACCTTC	CASTSHGLYGYTF
NA	TRBD1	TRBV6-5	TRBJ2-3	14	TGTGCCAGCAGAAGAGGACAGGGCACAGATACGCAGTATTTT	CASRRGQGTDTQYF
NA	NA	TRBV25-1	TRBJ1-2	15	TGTGCCAGCAGTGAATACGGGGGGCGCGACTATGGCTACACCTTC	CASSEYGGRDYGYTF
NA	TRBD2	TRBV6-5	TRBJ2-3	14	TGTGCCAGCGCGGCGGGAGTAAGCACAGATACGCAGTATTTT	CASAAGVSTDTQYF
NA	TRBD1	TRBV11-2	TRBJ2-7	13	TGTGCCAGCAGCTCCCGGACAGGGAGCGAGCAGTACTTC	CASSSRTGSEQYF
NA	TRBD2	TRBV27	TRBJ2-7	17	TGTGCCAGCGCTAGCGGGGGGGCTGATCGAAGCTCCTACGAGCAGTACTTC	CASASGGADRSSYEQYF
NA	TRBD1	TRBV27	TRBJ2-7	14	TGTGCCAGCAGAGAAGCCGGGACAGCGATAGGGCAGTACTTC	CASREAGTAIGQYF
NA	NA	TRBV28	TRBJ2-6	17	TGTGCCAGCAGTGGGGACACGTACAACTCTGGGGCCAACGTCCTGACTTTC	CASSGDTYNSGANVLTF
NA	NA	TRBV6-6	TRBJ1-5	15	TGTGCCAGCAGTCCGACAACGCCGGGCAATCAGCCCCAGCATTTT	CASSPTTPGNQPQHF
NA	NA	TRBV5-1	TRBJ2-7	17	TGCGCCAGCAGTCGGGGGACAGCCCCAAGGAGATCCTACGAGCAGTACTTC	CASSRGTAPRRSYEQYF
NA	TRBD1	TRBV7-8	TRBJ1-4	15	TGTGCCAGCAGCGCTACAGGGGTCTCTAATGAAAAACTGTTTTTT	CASSATGVSNEKLFF
NA	NA	TRBV6-5	TRBJ2-7	14	TGTGCCAGCAGTCCCTTAGGGGTCTCCTACGAGCAGTACTTC	CASSPLGVSYEQYF
NA	TRBD2	TRBV5-1	TRBJ2-1	18	TGCGCCAGCAGCCCCGCCATGGTAGCGGGGGGGAAGGGCAATGAGCAGTTCTTC	CASSPAMVAGGKGNEQFF
NA	NA	TRBV2	TRBJ1-5	12	TGTGCCACCAGAACGGGTAATCAGCCCCAGCATTTT	CATRTGNQPQHF
NA	NA	TRBV5-4	TRBJ1-3	15	TGTGCCAGCAGCTTGGCACAGGACTCTGGAAACACCATATATTTT	CASSLAQDSGNTIYF
NA	NA	TRBV6-6	TRBJ2-1	13	TGTGCCAGCAGTTACGAGGAGGTCTATGAGCAGTTCTTC	CASSYEEVYEQFF
NA	NA	TRBV6-5	TRBJ1-6	13	TGTGCCAGCAGTTACTCCCCGCCTTCACCCCTCCACTTT	CASSYSPPSPLHF
NA	NA	TRBV13	TRBJ2-7	13	TGTGCCAGCAGCTTTGGCCCTTTCTACGAGCAATACTTC	CASSFGPFYEQYF
NA	TRBD1	TRBV5-1	TRBJ2-1	15	TGCGCCAGCAGCTTCGGACAGGGTTCCTACAATGAGCAGTTCTTC	CASSFGQGSYNEQFF
many	NA	TRBV11-2	TRBJ2-7	14	TGTGCCAGCAGCTTAGTCCCGGGAGTGGGGGAGCAGTACTTC	CASSLVPGVGEQYF
NA	TRBD1	TRBV4-1	TRBJ2-7	15	TGCGCCAGCAGCCACATGGACAGGGTGTCCTACGAGCAGTACTTC	CASSHMDRVSYEQYF
NA	NA	TRBV7-9	TRBJ2-3	13	TGTGCCAGCAGCTTCATCGGGGGTATCACGCAGTATTTT	CASSFIGGITQYF
NA	NA	TRBV21-1	TRBJ2-3	16	TGTGCCAGCAGCACCAGACCCCTCTCAGCCCCAGATACGCAGTATTTT	CASSTRPLSAPDTQYF
NA	TRBD1	TRBV5-1	TRBJ2-3	16	TGCGCCAGCAGCGTAGGACAGGTCATTAGCACAGATACGCAGTATTTT	CASSVGQVISTDTQYF
NA	NA	TRBV19	TRBJ2-1	15	TGTGCCAGTAGTATGAGTAGGGTGAACTACAATGAGCAGTTCTTC	CASSMSRVNYNEQFF
NA	TRBD2	TRBV4-1	TRBJ2-3	16	TGCGCCAGCAGCCTTGGGGAGGGTAGGGGCACAGATACGCAGTATTTT	CASSLGEGRGTDTQYF
NA	TRBD1	TRBV10-3	TRBJ1-2	13	TGTGCCATCAGCCCAGACAGGGCCCGGGGCTACACCTTC	CAISPDRARGYTF
NA	NA	TRBV10-1	TRBJ2-2	13	TGCGCCAGCAGTGAGCACGGGGCCGGGGAGCTGTTTTTT	CASSEHGAGELFF
NA	NA	TRBV4-1	TRBJ2-5	13	TGCGCCAGCAGCCCCCGGGCCCAAGAGACCCAGTACTTC	CASSPRAQETQYF
NA	NA	TRBV18	TRBJ1-6	15	TGTGCCAGCTCACCACCGGGGAATTATAATTCACCCCTCCACTTT	CASSPPGNYNSPLHF
NA	NA	TRBV5-1	TRBJ2-7	14	TGCGCCAGCAGCTTGGGAACGGGAGTGAACGAGCAGTACTTC	CASSLGTGVNEQYF
NA	NA	TRBV6-1	TRBJ2-7	15	TGTGCCAGCAGTGAACCCAGGGATAAGTCCTACGAGCAGTACTTC	CASSEPRDKSYEQYF
NA	TRBD2	TRBV5-6	TRBJ2-5	16	TGTGCCAGCATCACTAGCGGGAGGGCCGGGGTAGAGACCCAGTACTTC	CASITSGRAGVETQYF
NA	TRBD2	TRBV6-1	TRBJ2-5	16	TGTGCCAGCAGTGCGCAACTAGCGGGGGGACAAGAGACCCAGTACTTC	CASSAQLAGGQETQYF
NA	NA	TRBV9	TRBJ2-7	14	TGTGCCAGCAGCTTCCGACAGAGCTCCTACGAGCAGTACTTC	CASSFRQSSYEQYF
NA	TRBD1	TRBV19	TRBJ2-1	14	TGTGCCAGTAACCAGGGACAGGGTATCAATGAGCAGTTCTTC	CASNQGQGINEQFF
NA	TRBD1	TRBV5-1	TRBJ2-7	14	TGCGCCAGCAGCTCCGGGGACAGGGCAAACGAGCAGTACTTC	CASSSGDRANEQYF
NA	TRBD1	TRBV27	TRBJ1-4	19	TGTGCCAGCAGTTTATTGAGGGACAGGGGCAGAACTTTATATGAAAAACTGTTTTTT	CASSLLRDRGRTLYEKLFF
NA	TRBD2	TRBV10-2	TRBJ2-3	16	TGCGCCAGCAGTAGACGGACTAGCGGGAGAGAAGATACGCAGTATTTT	CASSRRTSGREDTQYF
NA	NA	TRBV11-3	TRBJ2-1	14	TGTGCCAGCAGCTTAGAGGCAGGGAAAAATGAGCAGTTCTTC	CASSLEAGKNEQFF
NA	TRBD1	TRBV9	TRBJ1-2	12	TGTGCCAGCAGGGCAGGGGGTGGTGGCTACACCTTC	CASRAGGGGYTF
NA	TRBD1	TRBV5-1	TRBJ1-1	16	TGCGCCAGCAGCCTCCCCTCCGGGACAGGGGACACTGAAGCTTTCTTT	CASSLPSGTGDTEAFF
NA	TRBD2	TRBV9	TRBJ2-5	16	TGTGCCAGCAGCGTAGGGGTAGCGGGAGCGGAAGAGACCCAGTACTTC	CASSVGVAGAEETQYF
NA	TRBD1	TRBV11-2	TRBJ1-1	18	TGTGCCAGCAGCTTAGCTCGACAGGGGGGTCCGATGAACACTGAAGCTTTCTTT	CASSLARQGGPMNTEAFF
NA	NA	TRBV30	TRBJ2-3	15	TGTGCCTGGGGAGGGGGGTCTAAACCGCTCGATACGCAGTATTTT	CAWGGGSKPLDTQYF
NA	NA	TRBV6-5	TRBJ2-5	11	TGTGCCAGCCGCCGGAAGGAGACCCAGTACTTC	CASRRKETQYF
NA	TRBD1	TRBV7-2	TRBJ1-3	16	TGTGCCAGCAGCCTACAGGGGAGTAAAGTTGGAAACACCATATATTTT	CASSLQGSKVGNTIYF
few	NA	TRBV11-2	TRBJ1-2	14	TGTGCCAGCAGCCCAGGGACACATCCCTATGGCTACACCTTC	CASSPGTHPYGYTF
NA	NA	TRBV18	TRBJ1-3	17	TGTGCCAGCTCACCCGGGGTACGGGGGAGCTCTGGAAACACCATATATTTT	CASSPGVRGSSGNTIYF
NA	NA	TRBV30	TRBJ2-2	11	TGTGCCTGGGGGAGGAGCGGGGAGCTGTTTTTT	CAWGRSGELFF
NA	NA	TRBV18	TRBJ2-3	14	TGTGCCAGCTCACCATTAGCTAGCACAGATACGCAGTATTTT	CASSPLASTDTQYF
NA	NA	TRBV29-1	TRBJ1-5	15	TGCAGCGTTCAGGAGGGGGGGAATGGCAATCAGCCCCAGCATTTT	CSVQEGGNGNQPQHF
NA	TRBD2	TRBV27	TRBJ2-3	17	TGTGCCAGCATCGGTTTTGGGACTAGCGGGGGCACAGATACGCAGTATTTT	CASIGFGTSGGTDTQYF